This T cell receptor beta chain emerged from a study of molecular identifiers for immune sequencing clone quantification. The wider study: RNA, taken in replicates from about 20,000 or 100,000 naive CD8 cells, was split five ways, with four sequenced.

From the PCR reads, TCRdb called clonotypes with MiXCR, one entry per CDR3 protein. The repertoire holds approximately 670,000 distinct CDR3 sequences, with about 20% as singletons. This clonotype was found many times. Its antigen remains unknown. Trimming cost V 5 bases and J 2 bases; bases outside gene matches: 5. There are 14 residues in the CDR3. Germline values: CDR1 MNHEY, CDR2 SMNVEV (reference sequence). Overall study findings and caveats: Even with about a million naive cells present, spiked Jurkat TCR RNA from one cell was reportedly detectable.

Sample: naive CD8+ T cells from blood, with Jurkat cell RNA spiked in. Subset indicated: FACS-sorted CD8+CD4-CCR7+CD45RA+ naive T cells. The TCR comes from a human donor in good health. Some libraries in this study had Jurkat cell RNA spiked in. The V call is TRBV27, the J call TRBJ2-5, with 7 bases aligning to TRBD1. The CDR3 bases are TGTGCCAGCAGTCTACAGGGGTATCAAGAGACCCAGTACTTC. It encodes CASSLQGYQETQYF.